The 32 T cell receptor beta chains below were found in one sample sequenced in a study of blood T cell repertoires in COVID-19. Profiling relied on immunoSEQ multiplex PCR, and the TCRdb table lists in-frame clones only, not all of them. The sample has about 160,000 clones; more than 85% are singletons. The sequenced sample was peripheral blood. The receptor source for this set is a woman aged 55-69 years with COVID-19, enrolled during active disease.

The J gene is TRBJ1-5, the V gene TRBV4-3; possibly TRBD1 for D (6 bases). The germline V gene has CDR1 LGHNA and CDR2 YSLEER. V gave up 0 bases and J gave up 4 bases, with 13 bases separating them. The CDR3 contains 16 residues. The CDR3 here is CASSQDITGMNQPQHF. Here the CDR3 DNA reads TGCGCCAGCAGCCAAGATATCACAGGGATGAATCAGCCCCAGCATTTT.

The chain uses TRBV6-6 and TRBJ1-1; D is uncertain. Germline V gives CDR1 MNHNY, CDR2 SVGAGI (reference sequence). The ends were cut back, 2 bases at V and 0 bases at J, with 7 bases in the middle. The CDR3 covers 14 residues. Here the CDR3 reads CASSYAELNTEAFF. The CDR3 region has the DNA TGTGCCAGCAGTTACGCAGAACTGAACACTGAAGCTTTCTTT.

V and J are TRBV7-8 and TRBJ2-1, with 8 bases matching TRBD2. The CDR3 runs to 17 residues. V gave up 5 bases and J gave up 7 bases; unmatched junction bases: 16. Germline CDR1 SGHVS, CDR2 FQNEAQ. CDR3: CASSPPPRGGGLNEQFF. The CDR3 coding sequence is TGTGCCAGCAGCCCACCACCTCGGGGCGGGGGGCTAAATGAGCAGTTCTTC.

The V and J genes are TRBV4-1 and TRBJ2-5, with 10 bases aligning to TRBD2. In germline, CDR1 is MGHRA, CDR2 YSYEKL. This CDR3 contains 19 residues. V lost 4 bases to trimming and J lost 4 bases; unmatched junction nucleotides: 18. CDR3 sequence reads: CASSLPRGSGGPPAETQYF. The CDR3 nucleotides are TGCGCCAGCAGCCTACCGCGTGGTAGCGGGGGGCCTCCGGCAGAGACCCAGTACTTC.

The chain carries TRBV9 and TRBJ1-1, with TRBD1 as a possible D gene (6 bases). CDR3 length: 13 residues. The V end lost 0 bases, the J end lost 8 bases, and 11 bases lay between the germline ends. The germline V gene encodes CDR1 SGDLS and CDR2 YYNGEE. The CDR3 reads CASSVVGRGEAFF. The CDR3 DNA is TGTGCCAGCAGCGTAGTAGGCAGGGGAGAAGCTTTCTTT.

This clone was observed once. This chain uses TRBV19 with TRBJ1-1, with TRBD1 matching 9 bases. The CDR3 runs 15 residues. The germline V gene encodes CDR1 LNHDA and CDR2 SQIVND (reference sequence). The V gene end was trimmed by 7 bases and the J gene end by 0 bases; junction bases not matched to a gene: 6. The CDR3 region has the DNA TGTGCCAGTACGAGGACAGGGGTTCTGAACACTGAAGCTTTCTTT. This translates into CASTRTGVLNTEAFF. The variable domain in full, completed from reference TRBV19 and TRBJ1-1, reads DGGITQSPKYLFRKEGQNVTLSCEQNLNHDAMYWYRQDPGQGLRLIYYSQIVNDFQKGDIAEGYSVSREKKESFPLTVTSAQKNPTAFYLCASTRTGVLNTEAFFGQGTRLTVV.

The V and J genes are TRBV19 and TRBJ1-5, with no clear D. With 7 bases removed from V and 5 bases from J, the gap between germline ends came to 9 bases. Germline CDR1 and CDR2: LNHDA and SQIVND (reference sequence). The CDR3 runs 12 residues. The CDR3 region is CASTSFDQPQHF. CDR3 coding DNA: TGTGCCAGTACTTCGTTTGATCAGCCCCAGCATTTT.

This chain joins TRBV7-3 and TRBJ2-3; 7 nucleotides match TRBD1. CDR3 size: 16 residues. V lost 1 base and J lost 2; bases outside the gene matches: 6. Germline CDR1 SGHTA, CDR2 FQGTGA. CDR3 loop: CASSLRGQYSTDTQYF. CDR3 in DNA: TGTGCCAGCAGCTTAAGGGGACAGTATTCCACAGATACGCAGTATTTT.

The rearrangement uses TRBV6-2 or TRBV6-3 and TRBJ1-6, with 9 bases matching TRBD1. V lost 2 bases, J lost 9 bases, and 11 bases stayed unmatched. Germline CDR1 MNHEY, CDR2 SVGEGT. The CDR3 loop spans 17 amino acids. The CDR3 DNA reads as TGTGCCAGCAGTTACCGGGCTACAGGGGGCGCGTCTTCACCCCTCCACTTT. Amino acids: CASSYRATGGASSPLHF.

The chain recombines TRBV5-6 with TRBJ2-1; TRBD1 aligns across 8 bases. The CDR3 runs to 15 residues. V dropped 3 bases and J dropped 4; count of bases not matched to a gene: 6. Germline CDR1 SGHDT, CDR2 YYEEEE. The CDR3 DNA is TGTGCCAGCAGCTCGGACAGGGTGGGGTACAATGAGCAGTTCTTC. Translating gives CASSSDRVGYNEQFF.

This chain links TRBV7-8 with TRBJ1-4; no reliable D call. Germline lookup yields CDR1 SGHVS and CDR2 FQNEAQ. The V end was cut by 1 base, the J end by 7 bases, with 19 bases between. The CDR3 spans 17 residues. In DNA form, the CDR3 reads TGTGCCAGCAGCTTAGTGTTTCAGAGGGCAGGCTTTGAAAAACTGTTTTTT. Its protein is CASSLVFQRAGFEKLFF.

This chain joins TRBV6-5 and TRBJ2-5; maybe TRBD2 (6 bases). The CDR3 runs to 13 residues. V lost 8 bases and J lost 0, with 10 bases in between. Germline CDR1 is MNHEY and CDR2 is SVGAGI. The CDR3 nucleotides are TGTGCCAGCGCCGGGACTTACCAAGAGACCCAGTACTTC. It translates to CASAGTYQETQYF.

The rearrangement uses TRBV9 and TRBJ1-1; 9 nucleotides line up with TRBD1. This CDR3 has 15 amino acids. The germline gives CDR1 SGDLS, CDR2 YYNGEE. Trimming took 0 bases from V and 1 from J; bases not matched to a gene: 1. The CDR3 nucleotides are TGTGCCAGCAGCGTAGAGGGACAGGGGAACACTGAAGCTTTCTTT. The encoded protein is CASSVEGQGNTEAFF. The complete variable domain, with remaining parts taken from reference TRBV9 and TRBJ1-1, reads DSGVTQTPKHLITATGQRVTLRCSPRSGDLSVYWYQQSLDQGLQFLIQYYNGEERAKGNILERFSAQQFPDLHSELNLSSLELGDSALYFCASSVEGQGNTEAFFGQGTRLTVV.

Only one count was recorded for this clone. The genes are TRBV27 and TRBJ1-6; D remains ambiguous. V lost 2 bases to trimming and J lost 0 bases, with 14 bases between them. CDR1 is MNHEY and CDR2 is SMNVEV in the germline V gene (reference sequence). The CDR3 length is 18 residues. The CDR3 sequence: CASSLNSVASSYNSPLHF. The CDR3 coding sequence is TGTGCCAGCAGTTTAAATTCGGTAGCTAGCTCCTATAATTCACCCCTCCACTTT.

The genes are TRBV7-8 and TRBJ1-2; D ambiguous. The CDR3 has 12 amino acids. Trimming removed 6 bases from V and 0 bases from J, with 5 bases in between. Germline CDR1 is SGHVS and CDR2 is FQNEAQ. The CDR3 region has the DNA TGTGCCAGCAGTCAGACTAACTATGGCTACACCTTC. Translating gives CASSQTNYGYTF.

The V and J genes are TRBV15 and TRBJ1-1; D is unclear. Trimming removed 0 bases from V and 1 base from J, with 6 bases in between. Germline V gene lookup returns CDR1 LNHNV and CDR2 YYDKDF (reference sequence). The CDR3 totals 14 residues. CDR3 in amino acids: CATSRDLQNTEAFF. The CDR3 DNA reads TGTGCCACCAGCAGAGATTTACAGAACACTGAAGCTTTCTTT.

The CDR3, as DNA: TGTGCCAGTAGCTTCAGGACAGGTGCCTTCCACACAGATACGCAGTATTTT. It is translated as CASSFRTGAFHTDTQYF. J is TRBJ2-3 and V is TRBV19, with TRBD1 matching over 7 bases. Germline CDR1 is LNHDA and CDR2 is SQIVND (reference sequence). The CDR3 sequence is 17 residues long. The V gene end was trimmed by 6 bases and the J gene end by 2 bases; junction bases not matched to a gene: 14.

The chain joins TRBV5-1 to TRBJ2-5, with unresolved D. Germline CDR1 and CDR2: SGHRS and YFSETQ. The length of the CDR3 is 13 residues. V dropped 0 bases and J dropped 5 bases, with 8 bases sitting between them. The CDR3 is CASSLVVRETQYF. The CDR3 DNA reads TGCGCCAGCAGCTTGGTAGTGAGGGAGACCCAGTACTTC.

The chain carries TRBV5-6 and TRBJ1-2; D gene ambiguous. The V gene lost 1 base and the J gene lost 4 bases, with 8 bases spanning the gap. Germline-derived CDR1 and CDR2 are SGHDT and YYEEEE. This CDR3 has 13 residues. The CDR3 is CASSLSGIYGYTF. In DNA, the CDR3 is TGTGCCAGCAGCTTGTCGGGGATCTATGGCTACACCTTC.

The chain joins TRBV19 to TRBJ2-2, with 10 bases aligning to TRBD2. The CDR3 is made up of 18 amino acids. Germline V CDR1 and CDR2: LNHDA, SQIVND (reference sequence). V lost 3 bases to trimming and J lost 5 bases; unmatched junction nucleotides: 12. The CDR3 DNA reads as TGTGCCAGTAGTATCCTTGGGGAGCGGGGGGGCCGTACCGGGGAGCTGTTTTTT. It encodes CASSILGERGGRTGELFF.

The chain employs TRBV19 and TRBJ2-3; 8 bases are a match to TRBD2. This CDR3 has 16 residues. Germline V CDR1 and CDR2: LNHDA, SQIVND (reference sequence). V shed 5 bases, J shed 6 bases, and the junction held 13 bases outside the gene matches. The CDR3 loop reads CASSSGLVWLVDTQYF. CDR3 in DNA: TGTGCCAGTAGTTCGGGACTAGTGTGGTTGGTCGATACGCAGTATTTT.

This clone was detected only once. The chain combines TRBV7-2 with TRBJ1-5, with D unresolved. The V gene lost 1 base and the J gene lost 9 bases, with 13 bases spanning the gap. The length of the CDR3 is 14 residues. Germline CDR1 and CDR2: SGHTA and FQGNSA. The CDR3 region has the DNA TGTGCCAGCAGCTTAGGACTAACGGGAGGGCCCCAGCATTTT. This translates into CASSLGLTGGPQHF.

The CDR3 is CAWSPVTGTSGGNEQFF. CDR3 nucleotide sequence: TGTGCCTGGAGTCCCGTAACCGGGACTAGCGGGGGGAATGAGCAGTTCTTC. The chain has TRBV30 and TRBJ2-1, with 15 bases matching TRBD2. V lost 2 bases to trimming and J lost 7 bases; unmatched junction nucleotides: 9. Germline CDR1 reads GTSNPN; CDR2 reads SVGIG (reference sequence). This CDR3 comprises 17 residues.

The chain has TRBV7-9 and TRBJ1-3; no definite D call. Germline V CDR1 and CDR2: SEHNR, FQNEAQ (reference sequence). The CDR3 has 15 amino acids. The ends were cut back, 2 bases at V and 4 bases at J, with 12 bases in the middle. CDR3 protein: CASSLLAEFGNTIYF. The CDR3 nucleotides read TGTGCCAGCAGCTTACTGGCGGAGTTCGGAAACACCATATATTTT. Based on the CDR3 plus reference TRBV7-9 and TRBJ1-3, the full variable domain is DTGVSQNPRHKITKRGQNVTFRCDPISEHNRLYWYRQTLGQGPEFLTYFQNEAQLEKSRLLSDRFSAERPKGSFSTLEIQRTEQGDSAMYLCASSLLAEFGNTIYFGEGSWLTVV.

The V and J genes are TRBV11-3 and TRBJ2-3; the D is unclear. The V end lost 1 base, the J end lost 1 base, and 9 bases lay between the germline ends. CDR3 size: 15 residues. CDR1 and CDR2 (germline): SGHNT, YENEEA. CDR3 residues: CASSLGGLGTDTQYF. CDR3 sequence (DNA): TGTGCCAGCAGCTTAGGAGGCCTCGGCACAGATACGCAGTATTTT. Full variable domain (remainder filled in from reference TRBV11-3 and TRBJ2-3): EAGVVQSPRYKIIEKKQPVAFWCNPISGHNTLYWYLQNLGQGPELLIRYENEEAVDDSQLPKDRFSAERLKGVDSTLKIQPAELGDSAVYLCASSLGGLGTDTQYFGPGTRLTVL.

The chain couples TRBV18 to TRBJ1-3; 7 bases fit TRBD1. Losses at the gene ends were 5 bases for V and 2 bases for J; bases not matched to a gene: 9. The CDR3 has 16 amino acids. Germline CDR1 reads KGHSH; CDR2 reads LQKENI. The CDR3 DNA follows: TGTGCCAGCTCAATCAACGGACAGGCGACTGGAAACACCATATATTTT. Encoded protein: CASSINGQATGNTIYF.

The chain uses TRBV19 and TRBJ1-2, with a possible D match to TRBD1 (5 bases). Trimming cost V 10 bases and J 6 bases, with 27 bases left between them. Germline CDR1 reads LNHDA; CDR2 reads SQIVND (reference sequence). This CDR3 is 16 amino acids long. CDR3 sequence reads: CAIPSDNTAGLNGYTF. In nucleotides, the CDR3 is TGTGCCATTCCTTCGGACAATACGGCGGGGCTGAATGGCTACACCTTC.

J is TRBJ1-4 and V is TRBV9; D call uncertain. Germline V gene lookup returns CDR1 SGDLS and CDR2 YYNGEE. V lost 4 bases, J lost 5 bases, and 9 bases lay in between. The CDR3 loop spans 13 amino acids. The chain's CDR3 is CASSTGNNEKLFF. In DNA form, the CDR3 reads TGTGCCAGCAGCACGGGGAACAATGAAAAACTGTTTTTT. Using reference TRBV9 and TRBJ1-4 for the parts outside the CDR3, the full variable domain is DSGVTQTPKHLITATGQRVTLRCSPRSGDLSVYWYQQSLDQGLQFLIQYYNGEERAKGNILERFSAQQFPDLHSELNLSSLELGDSALYFCASSTGNNEKLFFGSGTQLSVL.

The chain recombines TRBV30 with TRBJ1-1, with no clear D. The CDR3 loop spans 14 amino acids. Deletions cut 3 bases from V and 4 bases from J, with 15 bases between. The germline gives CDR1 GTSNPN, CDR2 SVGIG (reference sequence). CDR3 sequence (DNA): TGTGCCTGGAGCCCCTCGTATGAGAGCACTGAAGCTTTCTTT. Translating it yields CAWSPSYESTEAFF.

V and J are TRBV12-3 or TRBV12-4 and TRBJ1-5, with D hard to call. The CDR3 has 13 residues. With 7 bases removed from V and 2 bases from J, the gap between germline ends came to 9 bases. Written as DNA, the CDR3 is TGTGCCAGCATGGGCCAGGGCAATCAGCCCCAGCATTTT. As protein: CASMGQGNQPQHF.

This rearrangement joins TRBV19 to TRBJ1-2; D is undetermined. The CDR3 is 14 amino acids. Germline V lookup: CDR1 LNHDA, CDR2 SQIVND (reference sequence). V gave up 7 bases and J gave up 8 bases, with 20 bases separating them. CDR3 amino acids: CASTFGGSWEGYTF. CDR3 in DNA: TGTGCCAGTACGTTCGGAGGGTCCTGGGAAGGCTACACCTTC. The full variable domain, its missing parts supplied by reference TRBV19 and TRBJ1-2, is DGGITQSPKYLFRKEGQNVTLSCEQNLNHDAMYWYRQDPGQGLRLIYYSQIVNDFQKGDIAEGYSVSREKKESFPLTVTSAQKNPTAFYLCASTFGGSWEGYTFGSGTRLTVV.

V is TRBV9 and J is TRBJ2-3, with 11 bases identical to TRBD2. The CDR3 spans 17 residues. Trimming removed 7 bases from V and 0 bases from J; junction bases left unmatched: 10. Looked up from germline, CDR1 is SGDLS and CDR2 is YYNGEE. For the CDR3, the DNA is TGTGCCAGCGGTCCTAGCGGGGGGACCCTAAGCACAGATACGCAGTATTTT. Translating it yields CASGPSGGTLSTDTQYF.